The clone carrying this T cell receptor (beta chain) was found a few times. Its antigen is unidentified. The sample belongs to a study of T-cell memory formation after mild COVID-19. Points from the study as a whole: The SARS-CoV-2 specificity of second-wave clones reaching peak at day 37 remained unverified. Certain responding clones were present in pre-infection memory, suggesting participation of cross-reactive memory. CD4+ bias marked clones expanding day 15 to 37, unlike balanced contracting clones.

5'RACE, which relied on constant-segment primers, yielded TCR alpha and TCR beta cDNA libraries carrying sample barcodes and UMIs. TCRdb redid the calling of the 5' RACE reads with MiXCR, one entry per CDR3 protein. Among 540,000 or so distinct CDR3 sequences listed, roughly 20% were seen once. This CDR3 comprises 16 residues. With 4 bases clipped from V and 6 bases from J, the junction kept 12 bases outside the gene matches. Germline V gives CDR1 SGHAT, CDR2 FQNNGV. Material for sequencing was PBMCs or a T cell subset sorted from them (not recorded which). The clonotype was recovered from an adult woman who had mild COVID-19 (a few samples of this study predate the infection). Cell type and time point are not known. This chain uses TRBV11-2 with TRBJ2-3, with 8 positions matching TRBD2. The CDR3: CASSSSPDSGIDTQYF. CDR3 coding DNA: TGTGCCAGCAGCTCCTCCCCAGATAGCGGGATTGATACGCAGTATTTT.